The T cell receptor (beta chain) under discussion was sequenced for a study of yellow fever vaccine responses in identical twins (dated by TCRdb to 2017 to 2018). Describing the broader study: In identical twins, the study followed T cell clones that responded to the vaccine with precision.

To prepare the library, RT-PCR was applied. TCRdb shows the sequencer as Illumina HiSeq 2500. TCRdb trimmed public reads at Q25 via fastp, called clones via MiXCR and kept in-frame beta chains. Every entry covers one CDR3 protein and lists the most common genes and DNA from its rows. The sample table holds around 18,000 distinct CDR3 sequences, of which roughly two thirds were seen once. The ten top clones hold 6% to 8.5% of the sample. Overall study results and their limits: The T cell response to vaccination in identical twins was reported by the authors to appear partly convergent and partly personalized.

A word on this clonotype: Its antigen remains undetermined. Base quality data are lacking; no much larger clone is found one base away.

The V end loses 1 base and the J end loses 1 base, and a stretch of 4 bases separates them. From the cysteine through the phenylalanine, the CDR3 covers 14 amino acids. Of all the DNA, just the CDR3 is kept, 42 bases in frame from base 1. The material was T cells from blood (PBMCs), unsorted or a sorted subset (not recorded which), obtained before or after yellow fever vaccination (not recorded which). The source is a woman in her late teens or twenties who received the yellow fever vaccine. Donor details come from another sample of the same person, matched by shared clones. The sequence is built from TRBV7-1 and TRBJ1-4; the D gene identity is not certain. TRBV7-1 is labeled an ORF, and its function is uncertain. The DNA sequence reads TGTGCCAGCAGCTCAGGGGAAACTAATGAAAAACTGTTTTTT. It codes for CASSSGETNEKLFF.